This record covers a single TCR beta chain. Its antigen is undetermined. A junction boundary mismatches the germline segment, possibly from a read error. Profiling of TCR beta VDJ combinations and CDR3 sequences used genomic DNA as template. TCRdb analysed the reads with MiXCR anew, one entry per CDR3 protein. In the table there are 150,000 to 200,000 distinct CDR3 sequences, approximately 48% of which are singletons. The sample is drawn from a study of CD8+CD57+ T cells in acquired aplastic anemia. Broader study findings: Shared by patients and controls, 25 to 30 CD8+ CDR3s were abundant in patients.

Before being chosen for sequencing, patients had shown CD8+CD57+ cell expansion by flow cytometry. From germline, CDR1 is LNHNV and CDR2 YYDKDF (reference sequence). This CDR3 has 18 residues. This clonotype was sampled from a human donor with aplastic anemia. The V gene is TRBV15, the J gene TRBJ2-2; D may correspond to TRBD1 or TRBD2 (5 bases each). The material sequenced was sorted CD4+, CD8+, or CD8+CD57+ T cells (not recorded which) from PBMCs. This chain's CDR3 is CATSRDPYRPLDSRGAVF. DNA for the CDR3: TGTGCCACCAGCAGAGATCCATACAGGCCCCTAGATAGTCGGGGAGCTGTTTTT.